A single sample gave rise to the 31 T cell receptor beta chains below, sequenced in a study of blood T cell repertoires in COVID-19. The assay was immunoSEQ multiplex PCR, and TCRdb's table has in-frame clones only and misses some. The sample lists around 290,000 clones; about nine tenths were seen once. Sample: peripheral blood. Receptor source: a woman aged 25 to 39 with COVID-19, enrolled during active disease.

The gene calls are TRBV6-5 and TRBJ1-2, with 7 bases that match TRBD1. CDR1 and CDR2 from the germline V gene are MNHEY and SVGAGI. This CDR3 has 14 amino acids. V was clipped by 8 bases and J by 5 bases; unmatched bases: 11. This chain's CDR3 is CASEGPTGKYGYTF. The CDR3 DNA reads TGTGCCAGCGAAGGCCCGACAGGGAAATATGGCTACACCTTC.

The chain has TRBV5-1 and TRBJ1-2; 8 nucleotides align to TRBD1. CDR1 SGHRS and CDR2 YFSETQ come from the germline V gene. Germline trimming cut 5 bases from V and 7 bases from J; bases unmatched to any gene: 10. This CDR3 is built from 14 residues. The CDR3 nucleotides are TGCGCCAGCAGTTCAGTCCAGGGGGCTGGTGGCTACACCTTC. Amino acids: CASSSVQGAGGYTF.

The chain joins TRBV5-1 to TRBJ1-1; no clear D gene. V lost 4 bases and J lost 8, with 15 bases in between. Germline CDR1 SGHRS, CDR2 YFSETQ. The CDR3 extends over 13 amino acids. CDR3 coding DNA: TGCGCCAGCAGCCAGACTGCTACGGCGGAAGCTTTCTTT. Protein product: CASSQTATAEAFF.

The rearrangement links TRBV3-1 (or the pseudogene TRBV3-2) to TRBJ2-5; D uncertain. Germline loops: CDR1 LGHDT, CDR2 YNNKEL (reference sequence). This CDR3 is built from 16 residues. V was shortened by 5 bases and J by 2 bases, with 18 bases between the two germline ends. CDR3 nucleotide sequence: TGTGCCAGCAGCTACACCCGCTTCAGTGTACAAGAGACCCAGTACTTC. It is translated as CASSYTRFSVQETQYF.

This sequence joins TRBV3-1 (or the pseudogene TRBV3-2) and TRBJ1-4, with 7 bases lining up with TRBD1. Germline trimming cut 4 bases from V and 0 bases from J; bases unmatched to any gene: 2. The CDR3 contains 15 residues. Germline assignment: CDR1 LGHDT and CDR2 YNNKEL (reference sequence). CDR3 in amino acids: CASSPGTATNEKLFF. The CDR3 region has the DNA TGTGCCAGCAGCCCGGGGACAGCAACTAATGAAAAACTGTTTTTT.

The V call is TRBV5-6, the J call TRBJ2-7, with 9 positions matching TRBD1. Germline CDR1 reads SGHDT; CDR2 reads YYEEEE. There are 16 residues in the CDR3. Trimming at V came to 0 bases and at J to 3 bases, leaving 7 bases not matched to a gene. As DNA, the CDR3 is TGTGCCAGCAGCTTGGTGGCAGGGACAGGGTTCTACGAGCAGTACTTC. Translation gives CASSLVAGTGFYEQYF.

The rearrangement links TRBV5-8 to TRBJ2-7, with D hard to call. CDR1 and CDR2 (germline): SGHTS, YDEGEE. The CDR3 runs to 11 residues. V was pared by 2 bases and J by 5 bases, with 5 bases between. CDR3 in DNA: TGTGCCAGCAGCTTTAATAACGAGCAGTACTTC. This gives the protein CASSFNNEQYF. The full variable domain, completed using reference TRBV5-8 and TRBJ2-7, is EAGVTQSPTHLIKTRGQQATLRCSPISGHTSVYWYQQALGLGLQFLLWYDEGEERNRGNFPPRFSGRQFPNYSSELNVNALELEDSALYLCASSFNNEQYFGPGTRLTVT.

The rearrangement links TRBV11-1 to TRBJ1-1; TRBD1 is a possible D gene (6 bases). Germline V CDR1 and CDR2: SGHAT, FQDESV (reference sequence). V was shortened by 6 bases and J by 4 bases, with 15 bases between the two germline ends. The CDR3 loop spans 14 amino acids. Here the CDR3 DNA reads TGTGCCAGCAGGGTCCCACAGGGATCCACTGAAGCTTTCTTT. Translation gives CASRVPQGSTEAFF.

This clone was seen a handful of times. The gene calls are TRBV6-6 and TRBJ2-1; 13 nucleotides agree with TRBD2. Germline V lookup: CDR1 MNHNY, CDR2 SVGAGI (reference sequence). V shed 5 bases and J 10 bases; nucleotides not matched to a gene: 5. This CDR3 has 14 residues. CDR3 nucleotide sequence: TGTGCCAGCAGTCGAGGACTAGCGGGGGAGGAGCAGTTCTTC. Residues: CASSRGLAGEEQFF.

This sequence joins TRBV12-5 and TRBJ1-1; D remains ambiguous. Trimming took off 3 bases at V and 1 base at J, with 6 bases between the two ends. CDR1 is LGHNT, CDR2 FRNRAP, per germline. CDR3 length: 13 residues. The CDR3 DNA sequence: TGTGCTAGTGGTTTCTCAGGGAACACTGAAGCTTTCTTT. Amino acids: CASGFSGNTEAFF.

The CDR3 DNA sequence: TGCAGCGTTGAAGGGCTGCAGGGGCCGTCTAACTATGGCTACACCTTC. This codes for CSVEGLQGPSNYGYTF. The chain carries TRBV29-1 and TRBJ1-2; a weak D match, TRBD1 (6 bases). The ends were cut back, 1 base at V and 0 bases at J, with 15 bases in the middle. The CDR3 sequence is 16 residues long. The germline CDR1 and CDR2 sequences are SQVTM and ANQGSEA.

V is TRBV19 and J is TRBJ2-3; possible D gene TRBD2, 6 bases. Trimming removed 7 bases at V and 4 bases at J, with 15 bases between. In germline, CDR1 is LNHDA, CDR2 SQIVND (reference sequence). The CDR3 length is 14 residues. In DNA form, the CDR3 reads TGTGCCAGTAACTTGGGAACGGGAGCAGATACGCAGTATTTT. Translation: CASNLGTGADTQYF.

The rearrangement uses TRBV5-1 and TRBJ2-5; D perhaps matches TRBD2 (5 bases). The CDR3 length is 13 residues. The ends were cut back, 4 bases at V and 1 base at J, with 8 bases in the middle. Germline CDR1 reads SGHRS; CDR2 reads YFSETQ. The CDR3 region has the DNA TGCGCCAGCAGCCAGCGGCCCCAAGAGACCCAGTACTTC. This sequence encodes CASSQRPQETQYF.

This clone was found a few times. V gene TRBV10-1 combines with J gene TRBJ2-3; maybe TRBD2 (5 bases). V was trimmed by 5 bases and J by 0 bases, leaving 12 bases between them. CDR1 WNHNN and CDR2 SYGVQD come from the germline V gene (reference sequence). There are 15 residues in the CDR3. The CDR3 spells CASSMRAGSTDTQYF. The CDR3, as DNA: TGCGCCAGCAGTATGAGGGCCGGTAGCACAGATACGCAGTATTTT.

The chain joins TRBV19 to TRBJ1-4, with a tentative D call TRBD1 (5 bases). The CDR3 runs 15 residues. V lost 5 bases and J lost 3, with 13 bases in between. Germline V gives CDR1 LNHDA, CDR2 SQIVND (reference sequence). The CDR3, as DNA: TGTGCCAGTAGTGGTGCAGGGATCCCTAATGAAAAACTGTTTTTT. This sequence encodes CASSGAGIPNEKLFF.

The chain combines TRBV27 with TRBJ2-7, with 11 bases lining up with TRBD2. J gave up 5 bases and V 5 bases, and 5 bases lay outside the gene matches. CDR3 length: 14 amino acids. CDR1 is MNHEY and CDR2 is SMNVEV in the germline V gene (reference sequence). DNA for the CDR3: TGTGCCAGCAGTCGTAGCGGGAGGGCCGACGAGCAGTACTTC. Residues: CASSRSGRADEQYF.

The J gene is TRBJ2-7, the V gene TRBV7-2, with 9 bases identical to TRBD1. CDR1 and CDR2 from the germline V gene are SGHTA and FQGNSA. V lost 4 bases, J lost 2 bases, and 3 bases stayed unmatched. This CDR3 spans 14 amino acids. CDR3 nucleotide sequence: TGTGCCAGCAGCTCCCGGACAGGGGCCTACGAGCAGTACTTC. As protein: CASSSRTGAYEQYF.

The chain joins TRBV19 to TRBJ2-7; D remains ambiguous. This CDR3 region has 12 residues. V was trimmed by 8 bases and J by 6 bases, leaving 14 bases between them. The germline CDR1 and CDR2 sequences are LNHDA and SQIVND (reference sequence). The CDR3 loop reads CASGTLAGEQYF. The CDR3 region has the DNA TGTGCCAGTGGCACTCTCGCAGGCGAGCAGTACTTC.

The chain links TRBV3-1 (or the pseudogene TRBV3-2) to TRBJ2-1, with 10 nucleotides matching TRBD2. Trimming took 1 base from V and 12 from J; bases not matched to a gene: 3. Looked up from germline, CDR1 is LGHDT and CDR2 is YNNKEL (reference sequence). The CDR3 loop spans 13 amino acids. CDR3 residues: CASSQVLAGGQFF. The CDR3 DNA follows: TGTGCCAGCAGCCAAGTCTTAGCGGGAGGGCAGTTCTTC.

This clone was detected only once. J is TRBJ1-1 and V is TRBV4-1, with D unclear. Germline V gene sequence: CDR1 MGHRA, CDR2 YSYEKL. This CDR3 has 15 residues. V gave up 0 bases and J gave up 0 bases, with 8 bases separating them. CDR3 in DNA: TGCGCCAGCAGCCAAGAAAGACTCTTGAACACTGAAGCTTTCTTT. Its translation: CASSQERLLNTEAFF.

This clone was seen a single time. The chain combines TRBV30 with TRBJ1-5; 8 bases align to TRBD1. The CDR3 runs 15 residues. Germline trimming cut 3 bases from V and 0 bases from J; bases unmatched to any gene: 4. The germline gives CDR1 GTSNPN, CDR2 SVGIG (reference sequence). Written as DNA, the CDR3 is TGTGCCTGGAGACAGGGGGACTATAGCAATCAGCCCCAGCATTTT. This encodes CAWRQGDYSNQPQHF. The full variable domain, its missing parts supplied by reference TRBV30 and TRBJ1-5, is SQTIHQWPATLVQPVGSPLSLECTVEGTSNPNLYWYRQAAGRGLQLLFYSVGIGQISSEVPQNLSASRPQDRQFILSSKKLLLSDSGFYLCAWRQGDYSNQPQHFGDGTRLSIL.

The rearrangement uses TRBV29-1 and TRBJ2-7; a possible D gene is TRBD1 (6 bases). V lost 4 bases and J lost 3, with 13 bases in between. Germline V gives CDR1 SQVTM, CDR2 ANQGSEA. There are 13 residues in the CDR3. CDR3 bases: TGCAGCGTTGTATCGGACAGAAACTACGAGCAGTACTTC. This codes for CSVVSDRNYEQYF.

This clone was found once. The chain is built from TRBV11-3 and TRBJ1-1, with D unclear. V lost 5 bases, J lost 7 bases, and 17 bases lay in between. Germline loops: CDR1 SGHNT, CDR2 YENEEA. The CDR3 is made up of 14 amino acids. In DNA, the CDR3 is TGTGCCAGCAGCCCCAACCGCGATGTAAGTGAAGCTTTCTTT. Translating gives CASSPNRDVSEAFF.

In its sample, this clone was seen once. The chain recombines TRBV19 with TRBJ1-5; 8 bases are a match to TRBD1. Germline CDR1 reads LNHDA; CDR2 reads SQIVND (reference sequence). Trimming cost V 11 bases and J 0 bases; bases outside gene matches: 3. The CDR3 spans 13 residues. CDR3 coding DNA: TGTGCCGGGCAGGGGGCTAGCAATCAGCCCCAGCATTTT. It encodes CAGQGASNQPQHF.

This clone was counted only a few times. Other DNA sequences within the sample encode an identical CDR3. This chain links TRBV30 with TRBJ1-4; 9 nucleotides match TRBD1. The germline V gene encodes CDR1 GTSNPN and CDR2 SVGIG (reference sequence). Losses at the gene ends were 5 bases for V and 6 bases for J; bases not matched to a gene: 4. This CDR3 is 13 amino acids long. CDR3 nucleotides: TGTGCCTGGGAAACAGGGGGCCATGAAAAACTGTTTTTT. The encoded protein is CAWETGGHEKLFF.

V is TRBV28 and J is TRBJ2-2; 12 bases map to TRBD2. Germline trimming cut 5 bases from V and 8 bases from J; bases unmatched to any gene: 9. Germline CDR1 is MDHEN and CDR2 is SYDVKM. The CDR3 has 16 amino acids. CDR3 bases: TGTGCCAGCAGTCCCCCTAGCGGGAGGGCCGGTGGGGAGCTGTTTTTT. Translation gives CASSPPSGRAGGELFF.

This chain uses TRBV28 with TRBJ2-1, with a possible D match to TRBD2 (6 bases). The V gene lost 8 bases and the J gene lost 8 bases, with 16 bases spanning the gap. This CDR3 comprises 13 residues. CDR1 and CDR2 from the germline V gene are MDHEN and SYDVKM. The CDR3 DNA reads as TGTGCCAGCTCCTCCGAGGAGCGGGATGAGCAGTTCTTC. This gives the protein CASSSEERDEQFF.

This clone came up a few times. The chain has TRBV2 and TRBJ1-4; 7 bases fit TRBD1. Germline CDR1 and CDR2: SNHLY and FYNNEI. This CDR3 is 16 amino acids long. V was pared by 3 bases and J by 8 bases, with 12 bases of the junction left unmatched. This CDR3 is CASSDRAGGIREKLFF. The DNA for the CDR3 is TGTGCCAGCAGTGATCGGGCAGGGGGGATTCGGGAAAAACTGTTTTTT.

The gene calls are TRBV25-1 and TRBJ2-2, with 8 bases aligning to TRBD1. This CDR3 contains 14 residues. The trim removed 5 bases at V and 9 bases at J, leaving 8 bases unmatched. Looked up from germline, CDR1 is MGHDK and CDR2 is SYGVNS. CDR3 amino acids: CASSTDRGYRELFF. In DNA form, the CDR3 reads TGTGCCAGCAGTACCGACAGGGGTTACAGGGAGCTGTTTTTT.

This chain connects TRBV7-3 to TRBJ2-1, with 11 bases that match TRBD2. Germline V gives CDR1 SGHTA, CDR2 FQGTGA. There are 15 residues in the CDR3. V shed 2 bases, J shed 8 bases, and the junction held 5 bases outside the gene matches. The CDR3, as DNA: TGTGCCAGCAGCTTAGGGCTAGCGGGAGGCGATGAGCAGTTCTTC. Residues: CASSLGLAGGDEQFF.

This chain links TRBV3-1 (or the pseudogene TRBV3-2) with TRBJ2-3, with 7 bases aligning to TRBD2. V lost 1 base to trimming and J lost 2 bases; unmatched junction nucleotides: 3. Germline assignment: CDR1 LGHDT and CDR2 YNNKEL (reference sequence). The CDR3 loop spans 15 amino acids. The CDR3 loop reads CASSQAGGITDTQYF. CDR3 sequence (DNA): TGTGCCAGCAGCCAAGCCGGGGGGATCACAGATACGCAGTATTTT.